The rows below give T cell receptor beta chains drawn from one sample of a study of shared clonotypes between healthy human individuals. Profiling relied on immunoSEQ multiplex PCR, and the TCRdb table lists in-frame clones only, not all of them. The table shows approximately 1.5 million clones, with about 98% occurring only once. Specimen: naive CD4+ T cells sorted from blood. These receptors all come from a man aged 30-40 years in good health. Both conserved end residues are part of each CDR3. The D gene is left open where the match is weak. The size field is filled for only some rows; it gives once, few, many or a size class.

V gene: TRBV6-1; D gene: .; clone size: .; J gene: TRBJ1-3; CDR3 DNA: TGTGCCAGCAGTGGGCGGACAGCCTCTGGAAACACCATATATTTT; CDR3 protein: CASSGRTASGNTIYF
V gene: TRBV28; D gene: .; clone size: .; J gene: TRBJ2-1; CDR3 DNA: TGTGCCAGCAGCTTACATGAGCAGTTCTTC; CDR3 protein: CASSLHEQFF
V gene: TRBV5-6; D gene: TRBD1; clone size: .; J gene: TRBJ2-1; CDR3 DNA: TGTGCCAGCAGCTCCACAGGGGACAATGAGCAGTTCTTC; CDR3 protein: CASSSTGDNEQFF
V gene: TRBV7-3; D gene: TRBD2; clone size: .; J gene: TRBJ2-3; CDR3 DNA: TGTGCCAGCAGCCTCCTTCTCCTAGCGGGAGTAGGCACAGATACGCAGTATTTT; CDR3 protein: CASSLLLLAGVGTDTQYF
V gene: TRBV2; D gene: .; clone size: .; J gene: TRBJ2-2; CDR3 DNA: TGTGCCAGCAGTAAACAGGGCCGCCGGGAGCTGTTTTTT; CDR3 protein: CASSKQGRRELFF
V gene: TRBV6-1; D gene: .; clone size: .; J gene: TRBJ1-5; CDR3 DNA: TGTGCCAGCAGCCCCTTTGATCAGCCCCAGCATTTT; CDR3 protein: CASSPFDQPQHF
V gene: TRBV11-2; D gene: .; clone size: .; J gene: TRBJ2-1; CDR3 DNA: TGTGCCAGCAGCTTAGCCTTCCTCCCTCCCAATGAGCAGTTCTTC; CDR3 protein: CASSLAFLPPNEQFF
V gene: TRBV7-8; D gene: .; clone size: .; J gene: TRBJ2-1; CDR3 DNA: TGTGCCAGCAGCTTAGCGGCTAGACTCAATGAGCAGTTCTTC; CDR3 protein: CASSLAARLNEQFF
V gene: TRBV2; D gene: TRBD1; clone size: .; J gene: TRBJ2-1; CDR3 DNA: TGTGCCAGCAGTTTACAGGGGGCCTACAATGAGCAGTTCTTC; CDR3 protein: CASSLQGAYNEQFF
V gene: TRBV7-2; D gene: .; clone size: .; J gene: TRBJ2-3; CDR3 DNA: TGTGCCAGCAGCTTAAGTCGGGGCGCGAATACGCAGTATTTT; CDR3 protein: CASSLSRGANTQYF
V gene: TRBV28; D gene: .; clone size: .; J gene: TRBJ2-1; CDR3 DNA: TGTGCCGTACAAGGACAGCTTCACCCCTACAATGAGCAGTTCTTC; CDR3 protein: CAVQGQLHPYNEQFF
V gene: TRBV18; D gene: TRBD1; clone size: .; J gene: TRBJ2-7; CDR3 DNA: TGTGCCAGCTCACTGGACAGGCAATCCCTCTGGCTGTACTTC; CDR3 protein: CASSLDRQSLWLYF
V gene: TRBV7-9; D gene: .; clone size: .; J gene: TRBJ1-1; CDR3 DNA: TGTGCCAGCAGCTTAAGGGAGATTACCCCTGAAGCTTTCTTT; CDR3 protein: CASSLREITPEAFF
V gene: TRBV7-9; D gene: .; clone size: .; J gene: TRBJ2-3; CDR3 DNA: TGTGCCAGCAGCTTTAGGGCTGGGTCTAGCACAGATACGCAGTATTTT; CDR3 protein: CASSFRAGSSTDTQYF
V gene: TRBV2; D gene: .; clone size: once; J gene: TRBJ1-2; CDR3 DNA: TGTGCCAGCAATTCCATTAACTATGGCTACACCTTC; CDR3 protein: CASNSINYGYTF
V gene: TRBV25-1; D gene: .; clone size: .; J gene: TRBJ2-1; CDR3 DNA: TGTGCCAGCAGGGACCCAGCAGTGTATGAGCAGTTCTTC; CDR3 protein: CASRDPAVYEQFF
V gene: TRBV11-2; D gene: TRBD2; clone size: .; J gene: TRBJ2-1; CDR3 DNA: TGTGCCAGCAGCCTTCGACTAGCGGGAGCTTCGGTAGTAGGAAATGAGCAGTTCTTC; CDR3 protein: CASSLRLAGASVVGNEQFF
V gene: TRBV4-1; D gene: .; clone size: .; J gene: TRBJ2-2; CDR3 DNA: TGCGCCAGCAGCCAACTTGGGGGAAACACCGGGGAGCTGTTTTTT; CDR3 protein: CASSQLGGNTGELFF
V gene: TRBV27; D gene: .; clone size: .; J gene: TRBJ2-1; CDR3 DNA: TGTGCCAGCACCCTGGGGGGTGAGCAGTTCTTC; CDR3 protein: CASTLGGEQFF
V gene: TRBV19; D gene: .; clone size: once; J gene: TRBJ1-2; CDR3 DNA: TGTGCCAGTAGTCCCGGCCCGGGGGCTAACTATGGCTACACCTTC; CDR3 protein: CASSPGPGANYGYTF
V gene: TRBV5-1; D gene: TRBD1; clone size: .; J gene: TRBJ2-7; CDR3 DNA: TGCGCCAGCAGCTTGGGGACAGGGGGCGCCGAGCAGTACTTC; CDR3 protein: CASSLGTGGAEQYF
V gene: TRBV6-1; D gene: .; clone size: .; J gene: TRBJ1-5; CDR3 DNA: TGTGCCAGCAGTGGCGCGGGGCCTAGCAATCAGCCCCAGCATTTT; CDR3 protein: CASSGAGPSNQPQHF
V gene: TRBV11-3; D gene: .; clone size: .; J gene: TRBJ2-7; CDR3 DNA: TGTGCCAGCAGCGACAGCCGGCAAGCGTCCTACGAGCAGTACTTC; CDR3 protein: CASSDSRQASYEQYF
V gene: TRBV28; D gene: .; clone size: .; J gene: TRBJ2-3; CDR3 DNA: TGTGCCAGCAGTCCCAATGGGGGGTCAGATACGCAGTATTTT; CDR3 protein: CASSPNGGSDTQYF
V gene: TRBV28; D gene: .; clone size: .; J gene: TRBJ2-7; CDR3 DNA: TGTGCCAGCAGTTTAGGAGGGCTGGCTTACGAGCAGTACTTC; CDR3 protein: CASSLGGLAYEQYF
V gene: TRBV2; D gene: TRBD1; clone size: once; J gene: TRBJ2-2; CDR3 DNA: TGTGCCAGCAGTTCCGGGACAGTCACCGGGGAGCTGTTTTTT; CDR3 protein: CASSSGTVTGELFF
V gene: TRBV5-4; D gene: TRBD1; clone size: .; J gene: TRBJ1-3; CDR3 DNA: TGTGCCAGCAGCTTCGCCAAACCAGGGGGATCTGGAAACACCATATATTTT; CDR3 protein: CASSFAKPGGSGNTIYF
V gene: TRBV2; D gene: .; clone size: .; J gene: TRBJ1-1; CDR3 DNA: TGTGCCAGCAACCAGAGGAACACTGAAGCTTTCTTT; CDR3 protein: CASNQRNTEAFF
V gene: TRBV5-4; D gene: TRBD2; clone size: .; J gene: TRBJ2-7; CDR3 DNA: TGTGCCAGCAGAGGACAGCTTAGCGGGACCTCCTCCTACGAGCAGTACTTC; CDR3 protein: CASRGQLSGTSSYEQYF
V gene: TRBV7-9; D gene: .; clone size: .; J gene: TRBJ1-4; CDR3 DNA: TGTGCCAGCAGCTTAGAACATTTAAATGACGCAACTAATGAAAAACTGTTTTTT; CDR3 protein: CASSLEHLNDATNEKLFF
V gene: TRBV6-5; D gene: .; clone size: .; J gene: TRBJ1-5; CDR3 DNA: TGTGCCAGCAGCCCGAGGGACACCAGCAATCAGCCCCAGCATTTT; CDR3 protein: CASSPRDTSNQPQHF
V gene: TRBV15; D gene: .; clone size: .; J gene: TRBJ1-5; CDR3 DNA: TGTGCCACCAGCAGAGATTTGCGGGTTGGGTTTTTTAGCAATCAGCCCCAGCATTTT; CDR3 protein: CATSRDLRVGFFSNQPQHF
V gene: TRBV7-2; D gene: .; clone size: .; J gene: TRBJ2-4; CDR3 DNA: TGTGCCAGCAGCTTAGTACTCGGGTCTGGCTCTCTCGCCAAAAACATTCAGTACTTC; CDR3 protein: CASSLVLGSGSLAKNIQYF
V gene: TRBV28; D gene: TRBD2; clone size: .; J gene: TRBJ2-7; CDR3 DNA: TGTGCCAGCAGTTATCTAGCGGGAGCCACCCCTCAAACATACGAGCAGTACTTC; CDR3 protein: CASSYLAGATPQTYEQYF
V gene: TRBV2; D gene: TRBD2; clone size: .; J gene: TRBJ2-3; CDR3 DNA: TGTGCCAGCAGTGAAAGTAGCGGGTACACAGATACGCAGTATTTT; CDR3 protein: CASSESSGYTDTQYF
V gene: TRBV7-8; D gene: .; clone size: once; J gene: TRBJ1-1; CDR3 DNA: TGTGCCAGCAGCCGAACCGGGAACCGGGCAGAAGCTTTCTTT; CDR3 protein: CASSRTGNRAEAFF
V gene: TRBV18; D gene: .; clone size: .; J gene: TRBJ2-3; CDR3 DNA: TGTGCCAGCTCTCGGGATCCGGCGGGGACCACAGATACGCAGTATTTT; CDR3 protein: CASSRDPAGTTDTQYF
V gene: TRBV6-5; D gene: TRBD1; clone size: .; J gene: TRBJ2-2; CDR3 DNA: TGTGCCAGCAAATCACAGGGGACAATCACCGGGGAGCTGTTTTTT; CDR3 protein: CASKSQGTITGELFF
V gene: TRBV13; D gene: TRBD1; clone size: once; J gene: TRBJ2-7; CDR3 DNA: TGTGCCAGCCGTAGGATGGGGGACAGGTCTCCCTACGAGCAGTACTTC; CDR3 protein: CASRRMGDRSPYEQYF
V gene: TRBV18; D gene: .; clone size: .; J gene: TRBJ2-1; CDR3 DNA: TGTGCCAGCTCACCACCGGCGGGGCTTGCCTACAATGAGCAGTTCTTC; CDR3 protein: CASSPPAGLAYNEQFF